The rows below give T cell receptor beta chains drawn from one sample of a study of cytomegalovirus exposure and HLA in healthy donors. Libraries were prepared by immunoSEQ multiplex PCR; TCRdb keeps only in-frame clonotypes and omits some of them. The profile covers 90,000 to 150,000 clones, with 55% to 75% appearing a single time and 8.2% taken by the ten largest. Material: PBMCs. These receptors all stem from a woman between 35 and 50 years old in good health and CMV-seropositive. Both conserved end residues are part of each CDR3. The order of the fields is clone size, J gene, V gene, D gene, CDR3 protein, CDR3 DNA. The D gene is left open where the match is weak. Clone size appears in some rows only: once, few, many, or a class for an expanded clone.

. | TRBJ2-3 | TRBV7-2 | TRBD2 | CASSFGGESTDTQYF | TGTGCCAGCAGCTTCGGGGGGGAGAGCACAGATACGCAGTATTTT
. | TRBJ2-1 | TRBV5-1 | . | CASSNLSTGNEQFF | TGCGCCAGCAGCAACCTCTCGACGGGCAATGAGCAGTTCTTC
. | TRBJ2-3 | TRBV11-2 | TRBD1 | CASSLDRVLDTQYF | TGTGCCAGCAGCCTTGACAGGGTCCTAGATACGCAGTATTTT
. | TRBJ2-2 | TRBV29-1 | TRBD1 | CSVGGQGTGELFF | TGCAGCGTCGGGGGACAGGGCACCGGGGAGCTGTTTTTT
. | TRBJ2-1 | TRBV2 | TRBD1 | CASGWGQGRSNEQFF | TGTGCCAGCGGATGGGGACAGGGTAGATCCAATGAGCAGTTCTTC
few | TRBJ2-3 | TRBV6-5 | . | CASRVAGTDTQYF | TGTGCCAGCAGAGTAGCGGGCACAGATACGCAGTATTTT
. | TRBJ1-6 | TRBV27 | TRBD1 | CASSFGRGNSPLHF | TGTGCCAGCAGTTTCGGCAGGGGGAATTCACCCCTCCACTTT
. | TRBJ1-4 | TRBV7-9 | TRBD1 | CASSQDRGRNEKLFF | TGTGCCAGCAGCCAAGACAGGGGCAGGAACGAAAAACTGTTTTTT
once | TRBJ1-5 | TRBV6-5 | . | CASSRGEGNQPQHF | TGTGCCAGCAGTCGGGGGGAGGGCAATCAGCCCCAGCATTTT
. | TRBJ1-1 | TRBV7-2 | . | CASTQGSLRLTEAFF | TGTGCCAGCACCCAGGGGTCCCTGCGGCTCACTGAAGCTTTCTTT
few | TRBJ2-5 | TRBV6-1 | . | CASNRIVQETQYF | TGTGCCAGCAATAGAATCGTCCAAGAGACCCAGTACTTC
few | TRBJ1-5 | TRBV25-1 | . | CASSPGGAQPQHF | TGTGCCAGCAGCCCCGGGGGGGCCCAGCCCCAGCATTTT
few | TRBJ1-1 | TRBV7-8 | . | CASISEALPGTEAFF | TGTGCCAGCATCTCGGAGGCTCTCCCAGGCACTGAAGCTTTCTTT
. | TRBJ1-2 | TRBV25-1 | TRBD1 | CASSDPRTGEVYGYTF | TGTGCCAGCAGTGACCCTAGGACAGGGGAAGTCTATGGCTACACCTTC
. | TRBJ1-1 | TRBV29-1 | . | CSVVPLNRALNTEAFF | TGCAGCGTTGTGCCCTTGAACAGGGCCCTGAACACTGAAGCTTTCTTT
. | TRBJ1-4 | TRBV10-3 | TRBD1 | CATMTGATTNEKLFF | TGTGCCACAATGACAGGGGCCACGACTAATGAAAAACTGTTTTTT
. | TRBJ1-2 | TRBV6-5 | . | CASSYSGGSGYGYTF | TGTGCCAGCAGTTACTCGGGGGGTTCGGGCTATGGCTACACCTTC
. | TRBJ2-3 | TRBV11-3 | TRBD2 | CASSSVAGGSGTQYF | TGTGCCAGCAGCTCCGTAGCGGGGGGCTCGGGGACGCAGTATTTT
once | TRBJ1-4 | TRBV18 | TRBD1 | CASSRDSSNEKLFF | TGTGCCAGCTCGCGGGACAGTTCTAATGAAAAACTGTTTTTT
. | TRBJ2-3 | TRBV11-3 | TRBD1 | CASSPRQGATDTQYF | TGTGCCAGCAGCCCAAGACAGGGGGCCACAGATACGCAGTATTTT
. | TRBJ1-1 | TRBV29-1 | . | CSVLIMNTEAFF | TGCAGCGTCCTAATTATGAACACTGAAGCTTTCTTT
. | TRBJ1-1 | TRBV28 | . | CASSLEIGTEAFF | TGTGCCAGCAGTTTAGAGATTGGCACTGAAGCTTTCTTT
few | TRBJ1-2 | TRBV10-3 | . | CAISEVQADYGYTF | TGTGCCATCAGTGAGGTGCAGGCAGACTATGGCTACACCTTC
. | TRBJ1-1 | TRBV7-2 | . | CASSSMTASVTEAFF | TGTGCCAGCAGCTCAATGACAGCCTCCGTGACTGAAGCTTTCTTT
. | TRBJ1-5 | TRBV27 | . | CASSLKGDKPQHF | TGTGCCAGCAGCCTAAAGGGAGATAAGCCCCAGCATTTT
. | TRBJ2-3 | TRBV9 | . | CASSVGGGRTDTQYF | TGTGCCAGCAGCGTAGGTGGGGGCCGTACAGATACGCAGTATTTT
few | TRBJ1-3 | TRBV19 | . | CASSVLGNTIYF | TGTGCCAGTAGTGTCCTGGGAAACACCATATATTTT
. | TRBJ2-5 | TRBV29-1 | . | CSVPDRFWGETQYF | TGCAGCGTGCCAGACAGGTTTTGGGGGGAGACCCAGTACTTC
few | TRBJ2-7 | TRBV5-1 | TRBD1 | CASSSDRGYEQYF | TGCGCCAGCAGCTCGGACAGGGGCTACGAGCAGTACTTC
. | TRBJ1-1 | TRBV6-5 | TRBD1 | CASRYGQGIPEAFF | TGTGCCAGCAGATACGGACAGGGGATCCCTGAAGCTTTCTTT
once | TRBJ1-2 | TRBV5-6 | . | CASSLEIRPAGTF | TGTGCCAGCAGCTTGGAGATCAGGCCGGCCGGCACCTTC
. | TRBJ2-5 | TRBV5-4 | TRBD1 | CASSFSGTGGFETQYF | TGTGCCAGCAGCTTTTCGGGGACAGGGGGTTTCGAGACCCAGTACTTC
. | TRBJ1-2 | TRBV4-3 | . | CASSQEAREAHYGYTF | TGCGCCAGCAGCCAAGAAGCGAGGGAGGCTCACTATGGCTACACCTTC
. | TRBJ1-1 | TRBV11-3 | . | CASSSGQREAFF | TGTGCCAGCAGCTCCGGACAGCGAGAAGCTTTCTTT